Included here is one T cell receptor (beta chain) sequence, with context. Those who participated ranged in age from roughly 18 to 89 years and resided in about 24 US areas. Exposed volunteers were people who met a COVID-19 case within 2 weeks before study entry. Repertoires were generated with immunoSEQ multiplex PCR, while TCRdb's copy carries only in-frame clones and drops some. The table shows fewer than 250,000 clones, with 83% occurring only once. These data come from a study of blood T cell repertoires in COVID-19. The V gene's germline CDR1 is SGHNT and CDR2 YYREEE (reference sequence). CDR3 length: 15 residues. Trimming cost V 3 bases and J 4 bases; bases outside gene matches: 7.

This TCR came from a woman aged 40 to 49 who had been exposed to COVID-19. This chain uses TRBV5-4 with TRBJ1-3, with 7 positions matching TRBD1. Sequencing input: PBMCs or T cells enriched from blood (not recorded which). CDR3 residues: CASSSEQGSGNTIYF. For the CDR3, the DNA is TGTGCCAGCAGCTCGGAACAGGGGTCCGGAAACACCATATATTTT.